The 32 T cell receptor beta chains below were found in one sample sequenced in a study of neurological immune-mediated disorders. MiXCR, applied by TCRdb to the 5' RACE reads, yields one record per CDR3 protein. Of about 95,000 distinct CDR3 sequences listed, 3.5% to 4% are singletons. The sample was PBMCs. The source of these receptors is a woman aged 18 to 35 with multiple sclerosis.

Ten or more counts support this clonotype. The chain uses TRBV7-2 and TRBJ1-1, with 8 bases identical to TRBD1. The CDR3 totals 13 residues. V shed 4 bases and J 5 bases; nucleotides not matched to a gene: 3. Looked up from germline, CDR1 is SGHTA and CDR2 is FQGNSA. For the CDR3, the DNA is TGTGCCAGCAGCTCACAGGGGGTTACTGAAGCTTTCTTT. Translated, it gives CASSSQGVTEAFF.

This clonotype showed up many times. CDR3 protein: CSGRGRGPSGQETQYF. CDR3 DNA: TGCAGTGGCCGTGGGCGGGGGCCGTCTGGCCAAGAGACCCAGTACTTC. The chain combines TRBV20-1 with TRBJ2-5; a weak D match, TRBD2 (7 bases). Germline assignment: CDR1 DFQATT and CDR2 SNEGSKA (reference sequence). The length of the CDR3 is 16 residues. Deletions cut 7 bases from V and 1 base from J, with 22 bases between.

This clonotype was seen many times. The V call is TRBV20-1, the J call TRBJ2-1; tentative D call: TRBD2 (5 bases). The ends were cut back, 1 base at V and 0 bases at J, with 7 bases in the middle. CDR1 and CDR2 (germline): DFQATT, SNEGSKA (reference sequence). The CDR3 runs 14 residues. The CDR3 DNA follows: TGCAGTGCTAGAGCGGGGAGCTCCTACAATGAGCAGTTCTTC. This encodes CSARAGSSYNEQFF.

This clonotype occurred a few times. Here the CDR3 reads CASSLGQDIGEQYF. CDR3 bases: TGTGCCAGCAGCTTAGGACAGGACATCGGTGAGCAGTACTTC. V usage is TRBV7-2 and J usage is TRBJ2-7; weak D call: TRBD1 (6 bases). The CDR3 contains 14 residues. CDR1 and CDR2 (germline): SGHTA, FQGNSA. Deletions cut 1 base from V and 7 bases from J, with 14 bases between.

This clonotype came up many times. This chain joins TRBV25-1 and TRBJ1-6; no firm D call. The CDR3 spans 14 residues. The germline V gene has CDR1 MGHDK and CDR2 SYGVNS. Trimming cost V 1 base and J 6 bases, with 7 bases left between them. In DNA, the CDR3 is TGTGCCAGCAGTGAATTATACAGTAATTCACCCCTCCACTTT. Protein product: CASSELYSNSPLHF.

This clonotype was recorded many times. The chain employs TRBV7-9 and TRBJ2-7; D may be TRBD1 (7 bases). Trimming removed 5 bases from V and 2 bases from J, with 16 bases in between. This CDR3 has 15 residues. Germline V CDR1 and CDR2: SEHNR, FQNEAQ (reference sequence). The CDR3 DNA is TGTGCCAGCAGCCAAGGAGGGACAGCAACCTACGAGCAGTACTTC. Translation: CASSQGGTATYEQYF.

This clonotype was seen repeatedly, ten times or more. The CDR3 loop is CASSQVSEQYF. The CDR3 DNA reads TGTGCCAGCAGCCAAGTCAGCGAGCAGTACTTC. V gene TRBV14 combines with J gene TRBJ2-7; no definite D call. Germline-derived CDR1 and CDR2 are SGHDN and FVKESK. V shed 1 base and J shed 6 bases, with 4 bases lying between them. There are 11 residues in the CDR3.

This clonotype was picked up many times. The V gene is TRBV15, the J gene TRBJ2-1; weak D call: TRBD2 (5 bases). The V end was cut by 1 base, the J end by 1 base, with 8 bases between. Germline assignment: CDR1 LNHNV and CDR2 YYDKDF (reference sequence). The CDR3 totals 15 residues. DNA of the CDR3: TGTGCCACCAGCAGAGCGGGGTTTTCCTACAATGAGCAGTTCTTC. The encoded protein is CATSRAGFSYNEQFF.

Concerning this clonotype itself: At one end, the junction sequence differs from germline, possibly due to a read error. The chain combines TRBV7-9 with TRBJ1-6; tentative D call: TRBD1 (5 bases). Per the germline V gene, CDR1 is SEHNR and CDR2 is FQNEAQ (reference sequence). The CDR3 sequence is 15 residues long. The CDR3 DNA follows: TGTGCCAGCAGCCCGCCTGGGGGATCGTATTCAACCCTCAACTTT. Protein: CASSPPGGSYSTLNF.

DNA of the CDR3: TGCAGTGTGACCACTAGCGGGAGGTTCTATGAGCAGTTCTTC. Translated: CSVTTSGRFYEQFF. This rearrangement joins TRBV20-1 to TRBJ2-1; 12 bases agree with TRBD2. The CDR3 runs 14 residues. The V and J ends lost 7 bases and 8 bases, in that order; junction bases with no gene match: 9. The V gene's germline CDR1 is DFQATT and CDR2 SNEGSKA (reference sequence).

In its sample, this clonotype was seen many times. The chain combines TRBV5-6 with TRBJ1-4; TRBD1 agrees at 8 bases. Trimming removed 6 bases from V and 4 bases from J; junction bases left unmatched: 5. CDR1 and CDR2 from the germline V gene are SGHDT and YYEEEE. The CDR3 contains 14 residues. This chain's CDR3 is CASTRTGSNEKLFF. In DNA form, the CDR3 reads TGTGCCAGCACCCGGACAGGGAGTAATGAAAAACTGTTTTTT.

This clonotype was recorded many times. The V and J genes are TRBV7-8 and TRBJ2-7; 8 nucleotides align to TRBD2. V shed 4 bases, J shed 0 bases, and the junction held 11 bases outside the gene matches. The CDR3 extends over 17 amino acids. Germline CDR1 and CDR2: SGHVS and FQNEAQ. CDR3 sequence reads: CASSSKALAVNSYEQYF. The CDR3 DNA reads TGTGCCAGCAGCTCGAAGGCACTAGCGGTTAACTCCTACGAGCAGTACTTC.

This clonotype was picked up many times. J is TRBJ1-1 and V is TRBV7-9; 8 positions match TRBD1. The CDR3 contains 14 residues. The germline gives CDR1 SEHNR, CDR2 FQNEAQ (reference sequence). The junction had 5 bases not matched to a gene; V was cut back by 2 bases and J by 6 bases. The CDR3 DNA reads as TGTGCCAGCAGCTTACGGACAGGGTCCCCTGAAGCTTTCTTT. It encodes CASSLRTGSPEAFF.

This clonotype was seen many times. The chain is built from TRBV10-3 and TRBJ1-5; D unclear. The CDR3 spans 13 residues. Germline V gives CDR1 ENHRY, CDR2 SYGVKD. V lost 4 bases and J lost 4, with 8 bases in between. The CDR3 reads CAISGAENQPQHF. CDR3 nucleotide sequence: TGTGCCATCAGTGGGGCAGAAAATCAGCCCCAGCATTTT.

The V gene is TRBV5-1, the J gene TRBJ2-2; D gene unclear. V was cut by 0 bases and J by 5 bases, with 8 bases left in between. Looked up from germline, CDR1 is SGHRS and CDR2 is YFSETQ. The CDR3 has 14 residues. CDR3 residues: CASSLALGTGELFF. CDR3 in DNA: TGCGCCAGCAGCTTGGCGCTGGGAACCGGGGAGCTGTTTTTT.

As concerns this clonotype: A much larger clone differs from this one at a single base, so this may be a read error. The CDR3 sequence: CASSLVRQGPKTGELFF. CDR3 nucleotides: TGTGCCAGCAGCTTAGTAAGGCAGGGCCCTAAAACCGGGGAGCTGTTTTTT. The V call is TRBV7-8, the J call TRBJ2-2, with D perhaps TRBD1 (5 bases). Germline assignment: CDR1 SGHVS and CDR2 FQNEAQ. Deletions cut 1 base from V and 5 bases from J, with 17 bases between. The CDR3 spans 17 residues. The full variable domain, rest sourced from reference TRBV7-8 and TRBJ2-2, is GAGVSQSPRYKVAKRGQDVALRCDPISGHVSLFWYQQALGQGPEFLTYFQNEAQLDKSGLPSDRFFAERPEGSVSTLKIQRTQQEDSAVYLCASSLVRQGPKTGELFFGEGSRLTVL.

Ten or more counts support this clonotype. This chain joins TRBV10-2 and TRBJ1-5, with D tentatively TRBD1 (6 bases). Germline-derived CDR1 and CDR2 are WSHSY and SAAADI. Trimming shortened V by 0 bases and J by 1 base, and 7 bases separated the two germline ends. This CDR3 comprises 15 residues. CDR3 bases: TGCGCCAGCAGTGAGTCGGGGGCGAGCAATCAGCCCCAGCATTTT. It codes for CASSESGASNQPQHF.

V and J are TRBV7-6 and TRBJ2-2, with D possibly called TRBD1 or TRBD2 (6 bases each). The V gene's germline CDR1 is SGHVS and CDR2 FNYEAQ. The CDR3 has 15 residues. The ends were cut back, 0 bases at V and 6 bases at J, with 11 bases in the middle. In DNA, the CDR3 is TGTGCCAGCAGCTTAGCGGGGGGCCCCCCCGGGGAGCTGTTTTTT. It is translated as CASSLAGGPPGELFF.

This clonotype came up many times. The rearrangement joins TRBV5-6 to TRBJ2-1, with no clear D. This CDR3 comprises 13 residues. The germline V and J ends were trimmed by 0 bases and 8 bases, with 9 bases remaining between them. Looked up from germline, CDR1 is SGHDT and CDR2 is YYEEEE. The CDR3: CASSLVPNDEQFF. CDR3 DNA: TGTGCCAGCAGCTTGGTGCCTAACGATGAGCAGTTCTTC.

In its sample, this clonotype was seen a few times. The chain combines TRBV2 with TRBJ2-1, with TRBD1 as a possible D gene (6 bases). Germline V gene data show CDR1 as SNHLY and CDR2 as FYNNEI. The CDR3 has 15 residues. The V end lost 4 bases, the J end lost 3 bases, and 13 bases lay between the germline ends. The CDR3 DNA sequence: TGTGCCAGCAGTGCAGGGGCCCTTTACTACAATGAGCAGTTCTTC. Protein sequence: CASSAGALYYNEQFF.

This clonotype has ten or more counts. The chain carries TRBV4-2 and TRBJ1-1, with D hard to call. CDR3 size: 17 residues. Germline loops: CDR1 LGHNA, CDR2 YNFKEQ. Trimming took 0 bases from V and 1 from J, leaving 15 bases between them. The CDR3 protein is CASSQDRGPGRNTEAFF. CDR3 DNA sequence: TGTGCCAGCAGCCAAGATCGGGGTCCCGGTAGGAACACTGAAGCTTTCTTT.

This clonotype has at least ten counts. The rearrangement links TRBV20-1 to TRBJ2-1; TRBD2 matches at 7 bases. Unmatched junction bases numbered 7, after V lost 4 bases and J lost 1 base. The CDR3 contains 15 residues. Per germline, CDR1 DFQATT and CDR2 SNEGSKA (reference sequence). The CDR3 loop reads CSATGLGRSYNEQFF. The DNA for the CDR3 is TGCAGTGCTACCGGACTAGGTAGATCCTACAATGAGCAGTTCTTC.

This clonotype has a count of ten or more. The chain carries TRBV6-2 or TRBV6-3 and TRBJ2-5; no definite D call. CDR3 length: 13 amino acids. Trimming stripped 2 bases from V and 2 bases from J, with 6 bases between. Germline values: CDR1 MNHEY, CDR2 SVGEGT. The CDR3 nucleotides are TGTGCCAGCAGTTACGCGGAGCAAGAGACCCAGTACTTC. This gives the protein CASSYAEQETQYF.

The chain has TRBV7-9 and TRBJ2-3; D unclear. The V end was cut by 6 bases, the J end by 2 bases, with 15 bases between. This CDR3 comprises 15 residues. Germline V CDR1 and CDR2: SEHNR, FQNEAQ (reference sequence). The CDR3 loop is CASRQRNVPTDTQYF. The CDR3 DNA is TGTGCCAGCAGGCAACGGAACGTCCCCACAGATACGCAGTATTTT.

This clonotype was counted ten times or more. The rearrangement joins TRBV5-1 to TRBJ1-4; perhaps TRBD1 as D (5 bases). This CDR3 spans 15 amino acids. Per germline, CDR1 SGHRS and CDR2 YFSETQ. V lost 1 base and J 4 bases, leaving 11 bases between the germline ends. The CDR3 reads CASSLLGTDNEKLFF. The CDR3 region has the DNA TGCGCCAGCAGCTTGTTGGGGACTGATAATGAAAAACTGTTTTTT.

This clonotype was observed many times. The chain carries TRBV29-1 and TRBJ2-1, with D possibly matching TRBD2 (6 bases). The CDR3 extends over 12 amino acids. The V end lost 2 bases, the J end lost 6 bases, and 8 bases lay between the germline ends. CDR1 and CDR2 from the germline V gene are SQVTM and ANQGSEA. The CDR3: CSVEWDSNEQFF. As DNA, the CDR3 is TGCAGCGTTGAATGGGACTCCAATGAGCAGTTCTTC.

This clonotype has a count of ten or more. The V call is TRBV20-1, the J call TRBJ2-7; 7 nucleotides line up with TRBD2. This CDR3 has 13 amino acids. Germline trimming cut 7 bases from V and 2 bases from J; bases unmatched to any gene: 8. Germline-derived CDR1 and CDR2 are DFQATT and SNEGSKA (reference sequence). The CDR3 region is CSGGGPEPYEQYF. The CDR3 coding sequence is TGCAGTGGGGGGGGACCAGAACCCTACGAGCAGTACTTC.

This clonotype was counted a few times. With a much larger clone just one base away, this may be a read error. The rearrangement joins TRBV20-1 to TRBJ1-1, with D unresolved. V was cut by 5 bases and J by 1 base, with 8 bases left in between. The CDR3 runs 12 residues. CDR1 is DFQATT and CDR2 is SNEGSKA in the germline V gene (reference sequence). The chain's CDR3 is CSAGPGNTEAFF. CDR3 nucleotide sequence: TGCAGTGCTGGGCCGGGGAACACTGAAGCTTTCTTT.

This clonotype was seen ten or more times. The CDR3 DNA follows: TGTGCCAGCAGTCTATTTCCCCAGGGGGGGACCGGGGAGCTGTTTTTT. It specifies CASSLFPQGGTGELFF. V is TRBV7-9 and J is TRBJ2-2; TRBD1 or TRBD2 may be the D gene (7 bases each). The V end lost 6 bases, the J end lost 5 bases, and 19 bases lay between the germline ends. Germline CDR1 is SEHNR and CDR2 is FQNEAQ (reference sequence). This CDR3 has 16 residues.

This clonotype showed up many times. Here the CDR3 DNA reads TGTGCCAGCAGCCGAAGGAAAGAAAAACTGTTTTTT. It yields the protein CASSRRKEKLFF. The chain joins TRBV12-3 or TRBV12-4 to TRBJ1-4; D remains ambiguous. V was shortened by 6 bases and J by 8 bases, with 10 bases between the two germline ends. CDR3 length: 12 amino acids.

At least ten counts were recorded for this clonotype. This chain links TRBV20-1 with TRBJ1-2; 9 bases align to TRBD1. The germline V gene has CDR1 DFQATT and CDR2 SNEGSKA (reference sequence). V gave up 2 bases and J gave up 6 bases; unmatched junction bases: 13. There are 16 residues in the CDR3. DNA of the CDR3: TGCAGTGCTAGACCAACATCCCGGGACAGGGACAATGGCTACACCTTC. Translating it yields CSARPTSRDRDNGYTF.

The chain is built from TRBV4-3 and TRBJ2-7; TRBD2 agrees at 9 bases. The germline CDR1 and CDR2 sequences are LGHNA and YSLEER. CDR3 length: 15 amino acids. V lost 0 bases, J lost 6 bases, and 6 bases stayed unmatched. CDR3 sequence: CASSQEREGIGEQYF. CDR3 sequence (DNA): TGCGCCAGCAGCCAAGAGCGGGAGGGGATCGGCGAGCAGTACTTC.